These 18 T cell receptor beta chains originate from one sample sequenced in a study of blood T cell repertoires in COVID-19. Assay used: immunoSEQ multiplex PCR; TCRdb lists only in-frame clones, some missing. The table includes approximately 140,000 clones, around 80% detected once. Sample: peripheral blood. These receptors all come from a human donor with acute or convalescent COVID-19. The donor label of this sample is uncertain.

This chain links TRBV6-5 with TRBJ1-2, with 8 bases identical to TRBD1. V trimming: 6 bases; J trimming: 8 bases; junction bases outside the gene matches: 14. Germline CDR1 reads MNHEY; CDR2 reads SVGAGI. The CDR3 runs to 15 residues. CDR3 nucleotide sequence: TGTGCCAGCAGCCCAACCCAGGGGGCTGTGGGGGGCTACACCTTC. Its translation is CASSPTQGAVGGYTF.

J is TRBJ1-6 and V is TRBV14; 8 nucleotides agree with TRBD1. The ends lost 1 base at V and 10 bases at J; junction bases unmatched: 6. Germline V CDR1 and CDR2: SGHDN, FVKESK. CDR3 length: 15 amino acids. This CDR3 is CASSQGTGSGSPLHF. In DNA, the CDR3 is TGTGCCAGCAGCCAAGGGACAGGGAGTGGATCACCCCTCCACTTT.

This chain connects TRBV2 to TRBJ1-6, with D perhaps TRBD1 (5 bases). Trimming pared 6 bases from V and 8 bases from J, leaving 11 bases between. Germline V lookup: CDR1 SNHLY, CDR2 FYNNEI. CDR3 length equals 13 residues. The CDR3 DNA follows: TGTGCCAGCAGAGAGGTACAGGATTCACCCCTCCACTTT. It encodes CASREVQDSPLHF.

This chain uses TRBV19 with TRBJ2-6, with TRBD2 matching over 7 bases. The trim removed 1 base at V and 4 bases at J, leaving 7 bases unmatched. The germline CDR1 and CDR2 sequences are LNHDA and SQIVND (reference sequence). The CDR3 is made up of 17 amino acids. In nucleotides, the CDR3 is TGTGCCAGTAGTATAGCCGCGGGGACTACGGGGGCCAACGTCCTGACTTTC. The encoded protein is CASSIAAGTTGANVLTF.

In its sample, this clone was seen once. The V and J genes are TRBV19 and TRBJ1-6, with 7 bases matching TRBD1. CDR1 is LNHDA, CDR2 SQIVND, per germline (reference sequence). CDR3 size: 15 residues. V shed 6 bases and J 6 bases; nucleotides not matched to a gene: 8. The chain's CDR3 is CASSEGGPLNSPLHF. Here the CDR3 DNA reads TGTGCCAGTAGCGAAGGGGGCCCCCTTAATTCACCCCTCCACTTT.

Only a few counts were recorded for this clone. The J gene is TRBJ2-3, the V gene TRBV5-4, with TRBD2 matching over 10 bases. Germline V gene sequence: CDR1 SGHNT, CDR2 YYREEE (reference sequence). CDR3 size: 15 residues. Losses at the gene ends were 4 bases for V and 4 bases for J; bases not matched to a gene: 6. This CDR3 reads CASSNERGGPDTQYF. CDR3 sequence (DNA): TGTGCCAGCAGCAACGAGCGGGGGGGCCCAGATACGCAGTATTTT.

The rearrangement links TRBV27 to TRBJ1-1; 11 bases are shared with TRBD1. The germline gives CDR1 MNHEY, CDR2 SMNVEV (reference sequence). The V gene end was trimmed by 6 bases and the J gene end by 3 bases; junction bases not matched to a gene: 6. The CDR3 spans 15 residues. CDR3 nucleotides: TGTGCCAGCAGACGGACAGGGGGCAGGGACACTGAAGCTTTCTTT. The encoded protein is CASRRTGGRDTEAFF.

This clone was observed once. The chain employs TRBV4-2 and TRBJ1-5, with D uncertain. V was clipped by 1 base and J by 8 bases, with 18 bases between them. The CDR3 is 16 amino acids. Per the germline V gene, CDR1 is LGHNA and CDR2 is YNFKEQ. DNA for the CDR3: TGTGCCAGCAGCCAAGGTTTGGCCTCAAATCGGGAGCCCCAGCATTTT. It codes for CASSQGLASNREPQHF.

V is TRBV3-1 (or the pseudogene TRBV3-2) and J is TRBJ1-1; D gene uncertain. CDR1 and CDR2 (germline): LGHDT, YNNKEL (reference sequence). V lost 3 bases, J lost 1 base, and 9 bases lay in between. CDR3 length: 14 amino acids. The CDR3 sequence: CASSQVDTNTEAFF. CDR3 bases: TGTGCCAGCAGCCAGGTAGATACGAACACTGAAGCTTTCTTT.

This clone was seen a single time. This sequence joins TRBV5-6 and TRBJ2-1; 11 nucleotides line up with TRBD1. From germline, CDR1 is SGHDT and CDR2 YYEEEE. The CDR3 consists of 14 residues. V shed 2 bases and J 7 bases; nucleotides not matched to a gene: 2. The CDR3 bases are TGTGCCAGCAGCTTTGGGACAGGGGGTAATGAGCAGTTCTTC. This gives the protein CASSFGTGGNEQFF.

The rearrangement uses TRBV5-6 and TRBJ2-7, with D possibly matching TRBD1 (7 bases). The ends were cut back, 4 bases at V and 2 bases at J, with 10 bases in the middle. Per germline, CDR1 SGHDT and CDR2 YYEEEE. The CDR3 is 13 residues long. The CDR3 DNA sequence: TGTGCCAGCAGCGGAGGGACAGCCTACGAGCAGTACTTC. As protein: CASSGGTAYEQYF.

CDR3 nucleotide sequence: TGTGCCAGCAGTGAACAACCAGGAAACACTGAAGCTTTCTTT. It encodes CASSEQPGNTEAFF. The chain carries TRBV2 and TRBJ1-1; no clear D. CDR1 SNHLY and CDR2 FYNNEI come from the germline V gene. The CDR3 spans 14 residues. V lost 2 bases and J lost 2, with 9 bases in between. The full variable domain, with the rest looked up from reference TRBV2 and TRBJ1-1, is EPEVTQTPSHQVTQMGQEVILRCVPISNHLYFYWYRQILGQKVEFLVSFYNNEISEKSEIFDDQFSVERPDGSNFTLKIRSTKLEDSAMYFCASSEQPGNTEAFFGQGTRLTVV.

The chain has TRBV6-1 and TRBJ1-2, with D perhaps TRBD1 (5 bases). V lost 4 bases and J 1 base, leaving 19 bases between the germline ends. The CDR3 totals 17 residues. Germline-derived CDR1 and CDR2 are MNHNS and SASEGT. The chain's CDR3 is CASSVIQAQIFNYGYTF. The DNA of the CDR3 is TGTGCCAGCAGTGTTATACAGGCGCAGATCTTTAACTATGGCTACACCTTC.

V gene TRBV13 combines with J gene TRBJ1-2; 10 nucleotides agree with TRBD1. The germline V gene encodes CDR1 PRHDT and CDR2 FYEKMQ (reference sequence). CDR3 length: 15 residues. The V and J ends lost 2 bases and 2 bases, in that order; junction bases with no gene match: 2. CDR3 residues: CASSLRTGGNYGYTF. The CDR3 nucleotides read TGTGCCAGCAGCTTACGGACAGGGGGGAACTATGGCTACACCTTC.

Written as DNA, the CDR3 is TGTGCCAGCAGCCCAGGGACTGACTCTTACAATGAGCAGTTCTTC. Translating gives CASSPGTDSYNEQFF. The chain carries TRBV5-4 and TRBJ2-1, with D perhaps matching TRBD2 (6 bases). This CDR3 contains 15 residues. V gave up 4 bases and J gave up 4 bases, with 15 bases separating them. Germline assignment: CDR1 SGHNT and CDR2 YYREEE (reference sequence).

The chain has TRBV7-8 and TRBJ1-2, with 10 bases matching TRBD1. This CDR3 contains 14 residues. In germline, CDR1 is SGHVS, CDR2 FQNEAQ. J was trimmed by 4 bases and V by 5 bases; bases with no gene match: 4. As DNA, the CDR3 is TGTGCCAGCAGCGGGGACAGGGGCGGCTATGGCTACACCTTC. Translation gives CASSGDRGGYGYTF.

This chain joins TRBV7-3 and TRBJ2-7, with 7 bases lining up with TRBD2. Germline CDR1 reads SGHTA; CDR2 reads FQGTGA. The V and J ends lost 4 bases and 7 bases, in that order; junction bases with no gene match: 10. The CDR3 loop spans 14 amino acids. The CDR3 DNA reads as TGTGCCAGCAGCTCTAATCCTGGGACTACGGAGCAGTACTTC. Amino acids: CASSSNPGTTEQYF.

This chain joins TRBV6-5 and TRBJ2-7; TRBD1 matches 7 bases. The germline CDR1 and CDR2 sequences are MNHEY and SVGAGI. The CDR3 is 14 residues long. The V and J ends lost 8 bases and 5 bases, in that order; junction bases with no gene match: 12. The CDR3 DNA reads as TGTGCCAGCGGCCCTGGGACAGAGAGGCACGAGCAGTACTTC. It is translated as CASGPGTERHEQYF.